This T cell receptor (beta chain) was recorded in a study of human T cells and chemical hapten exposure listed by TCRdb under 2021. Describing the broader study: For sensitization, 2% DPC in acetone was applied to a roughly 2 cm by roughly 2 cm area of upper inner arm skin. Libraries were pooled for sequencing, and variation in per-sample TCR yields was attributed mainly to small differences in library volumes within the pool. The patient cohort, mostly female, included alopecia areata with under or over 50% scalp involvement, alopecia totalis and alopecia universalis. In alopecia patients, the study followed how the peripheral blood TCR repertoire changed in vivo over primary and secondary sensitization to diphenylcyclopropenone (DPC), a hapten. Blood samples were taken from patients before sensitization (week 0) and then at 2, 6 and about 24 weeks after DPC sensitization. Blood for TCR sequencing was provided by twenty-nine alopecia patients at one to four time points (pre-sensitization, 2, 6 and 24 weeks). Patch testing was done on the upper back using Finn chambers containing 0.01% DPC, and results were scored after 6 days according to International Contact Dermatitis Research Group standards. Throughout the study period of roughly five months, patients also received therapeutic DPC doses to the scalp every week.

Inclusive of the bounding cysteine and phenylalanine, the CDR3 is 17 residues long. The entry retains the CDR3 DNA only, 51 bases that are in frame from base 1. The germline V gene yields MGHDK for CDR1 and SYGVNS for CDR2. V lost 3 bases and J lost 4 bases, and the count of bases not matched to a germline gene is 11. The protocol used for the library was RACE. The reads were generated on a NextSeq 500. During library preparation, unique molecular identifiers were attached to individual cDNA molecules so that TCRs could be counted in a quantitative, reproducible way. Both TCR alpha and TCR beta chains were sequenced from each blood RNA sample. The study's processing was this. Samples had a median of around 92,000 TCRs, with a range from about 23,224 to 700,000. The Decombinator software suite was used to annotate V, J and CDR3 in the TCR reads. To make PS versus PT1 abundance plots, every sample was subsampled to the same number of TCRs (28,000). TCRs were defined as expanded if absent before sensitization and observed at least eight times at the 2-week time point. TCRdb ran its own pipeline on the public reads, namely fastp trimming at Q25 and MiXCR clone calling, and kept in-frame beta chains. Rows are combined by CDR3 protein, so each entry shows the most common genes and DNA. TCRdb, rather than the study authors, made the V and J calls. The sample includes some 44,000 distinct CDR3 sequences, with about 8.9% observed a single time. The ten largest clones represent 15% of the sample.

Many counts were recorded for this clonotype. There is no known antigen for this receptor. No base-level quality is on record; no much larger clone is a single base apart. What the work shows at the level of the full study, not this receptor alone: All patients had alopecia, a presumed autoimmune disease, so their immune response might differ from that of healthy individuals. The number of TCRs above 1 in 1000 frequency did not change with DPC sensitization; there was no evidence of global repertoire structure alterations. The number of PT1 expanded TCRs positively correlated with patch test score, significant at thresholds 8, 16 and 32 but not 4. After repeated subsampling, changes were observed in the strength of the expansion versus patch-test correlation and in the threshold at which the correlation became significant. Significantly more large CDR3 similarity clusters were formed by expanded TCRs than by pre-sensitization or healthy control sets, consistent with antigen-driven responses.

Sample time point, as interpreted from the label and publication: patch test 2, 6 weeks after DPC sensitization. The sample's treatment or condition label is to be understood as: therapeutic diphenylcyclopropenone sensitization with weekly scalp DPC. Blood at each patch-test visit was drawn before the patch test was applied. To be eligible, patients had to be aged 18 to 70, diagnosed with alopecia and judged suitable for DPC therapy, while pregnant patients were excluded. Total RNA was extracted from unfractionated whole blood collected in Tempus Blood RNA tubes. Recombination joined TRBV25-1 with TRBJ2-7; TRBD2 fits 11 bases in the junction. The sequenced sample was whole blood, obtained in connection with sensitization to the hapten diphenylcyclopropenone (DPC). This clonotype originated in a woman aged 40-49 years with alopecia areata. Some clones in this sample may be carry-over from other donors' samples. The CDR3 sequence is CASSDTGTSGPQYEQYF. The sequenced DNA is TGTGCCAGCAGTGACACCGGGACTAGCGGACCACAATACGAGCAGTACTTC.